The next 15 T cell receptor beta chains were all read from a single sample in a study of T-cell reconstitution after alpha-beta-depleted transplantation in children. Preparation of the TCRbeta library was carried out with unique molecular identifiers. TCRdb reprocessed the PCR reads with MiXCR, giving one entry per CDR3 protein. The data show 250,000 to 300,000 distinct CDR3 sequences, with approximately 9.6% seen just once and around 9.1% held by the top ten. The specimen comprised PBMCs from the stem cell graft donor, sampled from the stem cell graft. The origin of the receptors is a human donor who donated a stem cell graft to a child with SCID.

The chain recombines TRBV12-3 or TRBV12-4 with TRBJ2-6; 7 bases align to TRBD1. This CDR3 has 17 amino acids. Trimming at V came to 6 bases and at J to 0 bases, leaving 8 bases not matched to a gene. This CDR3 reads CASRWTGFNSGANVLTF. CDR3 sequence (DNA): TGTGCCAGCAGGTGGACAGGTTTTAACTCTGGGGCCAACGTCCTGACTTTC.

This clonotype was counted only a few times. The chain uses TRBV12-3 or TRBV12-4 and TRBJ1-3, with D possibly matching TRBD1 (6 bases). This CDR3 has 14 residues. Trimming removed 8 bases at V and 1 base at J, with 12 bases between. CDR3 region: CASWGRGSGNTIYF. The DNA of the CDR3 is TGTGCCAGCTGGGGGCGAGGTTCTGGAAACACCATATATTTT.

In its sample, this clonotype was seen a few times. The chain uses TRBV20-1 and TRBJ2-6; 8 bases are shared with TRBD1. Trimming took 4 bases from V and 0 from J; bases not matched to a gene: 5. Germline values: CDR1 DFQATT, CDR2 SNEGSKA (reference sequence). The CDR3 totals 16 residues. In nucleotides, the CDR3 is TGCAGTGCTACGGGACAGGCGATCTCTGGGGCCAACGTCCTGACTTTC. Its protein product is CSATGQAISGANVLTF.

The sample holds a few counts of this clonotype. The chain joins TRBV7-9 to TRBJ2-7; 8 nucleotides agree with TRBD1. From germline, CDR1 is SEHNR and CDR2 FQNEAQ (reference sequence). The CDR3 spans 13 residues. Trimming at V came to 5 bases and at J to 6 bases, leaving 6 bases not matched to a gene. CDR3 sequence: CASSPNGQGEQYF. The DNA for the CDR3 is TGTGCCAGCAGCCCCAACGGACAGGGCGAGCAGTACTTC.

CDR3 DNA: TGTGCCAGCAGCCAAGATCAAGCCCAAGAAGGGTTACGAGGGGGTTTGTTTTTT. It yields the protein CASSQDQAQEGLRGGLFF. The chain recombines TRBV3-1 with TRBJ1-4, with a possible D match to TRBD1 (6 bases). The CDR3 has 18 residues. V shed 0 bases and J shed 15 bases, with 29 bases lying between them. Per the germline V gene, CDR1 is LGHDT and CDR2 is YNNKEL (reference sequence).

The chain has TRBV25-1 and TRBJ2-1, with D perhaps assigned TRBD1 or TRBD2 (6 bases each). The CDR3 has 10 amino acids. Per germline, CDR1 MGHDK and CDR2 SYGVNS. Trimming left V 9 bases short and J 9 bases short, with 9 bases between. This CDR3 reads CASGGREQFF. In nucleotides, the CDR3 is TGTGCCAGTGGGGGGCGTGAGCAGTTCTTC. The full variable domain, completed using reference TRBV25-1 and TRBJ2-1, is EADIYQTPRYLVIGTGKKITLECSQTMGHDKMYWYQQDPGMELHLIHYSYGVNSTEKGDLSSESTVSRIRTEHFPLTLESARPSHTSQYLCASGGREQFFGPGTRLTVL.

This clonotype occurred a few times. The chain employs TRBV3-1 and TRBJ2-2; 13 positions agree with TRBD2. V dropped 4 bases and J dropped 0; count of bases not matched to a gene: 2. This CDR3 region has 17 residues. Germline CDR1 is LGHDT and CDR2 is YNNKEL (reference sequence). CDR3 coding DNA: TGTGCCAGCAGCCGGGGGACTAGCGGGGCGAACACCGGGGAGCTGTTTTTT. Translating it yields CASSRGTSGANTGELFF.

The chain carries TRBV12-3 or TRBV12-4 and TRBJ1-1; 7 nucleotides align to TRBD1. The CDR3 runs to 12 residues. V lost 6 bases, J lost 6 bases, and 4 bases stayed unmatched. The CDR3 nucleotides read TGTGCCAGCAGCACAACAGGGGCTGAAGCTTTCTTT. Protein: CASSTTGAEAFF.

The rearrangement joins TRBV6-1 to TRBJ2-3, with 13 bases that match TRBD2. The CDR3 spans 15 residues. Losses at the gene ends were 4 bases for V and 4 bases for J; bases not matched to a gene: 2. The germline gives CDR1 MNHNS, CDR2 SASEGT. In DNA form, the CDR3 reads TGTGCCAGCAGTGGAACTAGCGGGGGGGCAGATACGCAGTATTTT. Translation gives CASSGTSGGADTQYF.

This clonotype has just a few counts. The rearrangement links TRBV3-1 to TRBJ1-1, with D unclear. The CDR3 covers 13 residues. CDR1 is LGHDT, CDR2 YNNKEL, per germline (reference sequence). V was clipped by 3 bases and J by 1 base, with 6 bases between them. This CDR3 is CASSHKPNTEAFF. CDR3 nucleotides: TGTGCCAGCAGCCACAAGCCGAACACTGAAGCTTTCTTT.

In this sample, this clonotype turned up a few times. The chain is built from TRBV19 and TRBJ1-4; D is uncertain. Trimming cost V 5 bases and J 4 bases, with 14 bases left between them. The CDR3 loop spans 15 amino acids. CDR1 LNHDA and CDR2 SQIVND come from the germline V gene (reference sequence). Here the CDR3 DNA reads TGTGCCAGTAGTCCCTTGCAGCTTAGTAATGAAAAACTGTTTTTT. It yields the protein CASSPLQLSNEKLFF.

This clonotype was seen a handful of times. The CDR3 loop reads CSVLKKEGPIYEQYF. The CDR3 nucleotides are TGCAGCGTTTTGAAGAAGGAGGGCCCCATCTACGAGCAGTACTTC. The chain employs TRBV29-1 and TRBJ2-7; perhaps TRBD2 as D (6 bases). Germline assignment: CDR1 SQVTM and CDR2 ANQGSEA. Trimming left V 5 bases short and J 3 bases short, with 20 bases between. This CDR3 is 15 amino acids long.

Many counts were recorded for this clonotype. V gene TRBV7-3 combines with J gene TRBJ2-5; TRBD2 is a possible D gene (6 bases). The CDR3 spans 13 residues. Germline V gene lookup returns CDR1 SGHTA and CDR2 FQGTGA. V was shortened by 5 bases and J by 3 bases, with 10 bases between the two germline ends. The chain's CDR3 is CASSRGTEETQYF. The DNA of the CDR3 is TGTGCCAGCAGCCGCGGGACTGAAGAGACCCAGTACTTC.

J is TRBJ2-5 and V is TRBV20-1, with 10 positions matching TRBD1. The ends lost 6 bases at V and 5 bases at J; junction bases unmatched: 9. Germline values: CDR1 DFQATT, CDR2 SNEGSKA (reference sequence). The CDR3 extends over 14 amino acids. CDR3 DNA sequence: TGCAGTGCAAGACAGGGGGCAGTTGGGGAGACCCAGTACTTC. This encodes CSARQGAVGETQYF.

Of note for this clonotype: An end of the junction does not agree with germline; a read error may underlie this. The V call is TRBV12-5, the J call TRBJ2-1, with TRBD2 identical over 7 bases. The germline V gene has CDR1 LGHNT and CDR2 FRNRAP. CDR3 length: 15 amino acids. The DNA for the CDR3 is TGTGCTAGTGGTTTGGGGGGGGGGACCTACAATGAGCTGTTCTTC. Protein: CASGLGGGTYNELFF.